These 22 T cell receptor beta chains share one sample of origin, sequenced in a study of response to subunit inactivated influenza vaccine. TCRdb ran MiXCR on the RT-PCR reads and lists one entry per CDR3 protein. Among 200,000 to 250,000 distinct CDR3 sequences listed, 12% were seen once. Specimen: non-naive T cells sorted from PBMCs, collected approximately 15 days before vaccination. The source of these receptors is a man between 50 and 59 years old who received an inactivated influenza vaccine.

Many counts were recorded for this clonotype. CDR3 nucleotides: TGCGCCAGCAGCCCCCGACTAGCCCCGAACAATGAGCAGTTCTTC. Translating gives CASSPRLAPNNEQFF. The V and J genes are TRBV4-3 and TRBJ2-1; TRBD2 agrees at 7 bases. The CDR3 loop spans 15 amino acids. The germline V gene encodes CDR1 LGHNA and CDR2 YSLEER. V lost 4 bases to trimming and J lost 5 bases; unmatched junction nucleotides: 8.

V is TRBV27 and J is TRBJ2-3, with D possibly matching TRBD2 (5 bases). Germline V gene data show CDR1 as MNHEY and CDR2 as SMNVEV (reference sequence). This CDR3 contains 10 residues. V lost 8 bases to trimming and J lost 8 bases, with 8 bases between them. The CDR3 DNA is TGTGCCAGCGGCCGGGGTACGCAGTATTTT. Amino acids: CASGRGTQYF.

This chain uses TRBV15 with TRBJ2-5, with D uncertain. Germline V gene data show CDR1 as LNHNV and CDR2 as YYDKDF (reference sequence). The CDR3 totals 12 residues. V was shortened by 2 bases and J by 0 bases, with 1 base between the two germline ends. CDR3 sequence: CATSRYQETQYF. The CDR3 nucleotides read TGTGCCACCAGCAGATACCAAGAGACCCAGTACTTC.

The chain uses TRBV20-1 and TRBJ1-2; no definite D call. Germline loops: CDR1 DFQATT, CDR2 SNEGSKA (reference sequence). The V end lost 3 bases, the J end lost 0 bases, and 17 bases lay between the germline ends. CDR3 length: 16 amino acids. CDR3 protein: CSARGDLTDANYGYTF. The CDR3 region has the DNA TGCAGTGCTAGGGGTGACTTAACAGATGCTAACTATGGCTACACCTTC.

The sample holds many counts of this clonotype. This chain's CDR3 is CATSRGTGRNQPQHF. DNA of the CDR3: TGTGCCACCAGCAGAGGGACAGGACGCAATCAGCCCCAGCATTTT. The chain uses TRBV15 and TRBJ1-5; 7 positions match TRBD1. The V segment lost 1 base and the J segment 2 bases; nucleotides outside the gene matches: 2. This CDR3 spans 15 amino acids. The germline gives CDR1 LNHNV, CDR2 YYDKDF (reference sequence).

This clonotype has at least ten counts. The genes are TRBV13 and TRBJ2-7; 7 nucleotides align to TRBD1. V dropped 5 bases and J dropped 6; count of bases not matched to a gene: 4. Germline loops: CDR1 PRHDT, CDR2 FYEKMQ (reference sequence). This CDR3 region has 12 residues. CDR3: CASSNRDSEQYF. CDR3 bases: TGTGCCAGCAGCAACCGGGACAGCGAGCAGTACTTC.

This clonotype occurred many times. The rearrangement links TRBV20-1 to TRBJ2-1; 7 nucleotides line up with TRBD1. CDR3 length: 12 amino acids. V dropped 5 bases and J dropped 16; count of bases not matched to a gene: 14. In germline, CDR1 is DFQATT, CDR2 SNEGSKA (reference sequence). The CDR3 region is CSARGSGQWTFF. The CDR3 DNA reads TGCAGTGCTCGTGGGTCGGGACAGTGGACCTTCTTC.

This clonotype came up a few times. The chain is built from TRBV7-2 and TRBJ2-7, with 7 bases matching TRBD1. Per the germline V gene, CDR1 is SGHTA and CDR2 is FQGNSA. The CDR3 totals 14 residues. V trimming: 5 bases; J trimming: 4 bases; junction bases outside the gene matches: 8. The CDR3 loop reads CASSTGTAQYEQYF. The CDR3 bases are TGTGCCAGCAGCACGGGGACAGCCCAATACGAGCAGTACTTC.

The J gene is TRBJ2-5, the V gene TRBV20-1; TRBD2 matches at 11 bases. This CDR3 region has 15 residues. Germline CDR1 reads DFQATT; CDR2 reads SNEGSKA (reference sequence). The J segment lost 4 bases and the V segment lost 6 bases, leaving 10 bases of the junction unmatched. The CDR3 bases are TGCAGTGCACTTACCGGACTAGCGGGCCCAGAGACCCAGTACTTC. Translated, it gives CSALTGLAGPETQYF.

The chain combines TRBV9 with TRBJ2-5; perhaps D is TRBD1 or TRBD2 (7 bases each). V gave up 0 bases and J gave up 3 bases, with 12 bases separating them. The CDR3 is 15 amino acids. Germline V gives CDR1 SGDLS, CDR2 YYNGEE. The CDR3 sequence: CASSVGGGQKETQYF. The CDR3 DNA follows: TGTGCCAGCAGCGTAGGGGGGGGACAGAAAGAGACCCAGTACTTC.

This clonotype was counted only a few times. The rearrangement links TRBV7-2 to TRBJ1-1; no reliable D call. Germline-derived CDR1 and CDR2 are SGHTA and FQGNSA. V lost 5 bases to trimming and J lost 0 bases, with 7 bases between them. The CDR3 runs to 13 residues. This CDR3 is CASSGIMNTEAFF. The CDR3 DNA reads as TGTGCCAGCAGCGGGATAATGAACACTGAAGCTTTCTTT. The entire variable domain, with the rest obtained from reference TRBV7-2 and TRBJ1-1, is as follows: GAGVSQSPSNKVTEKGKDVELRCDPISGHTALYWYRQSLGQGLEFLIYFQGNSAPDKSGLPSDRFSAERTGGSVSTLTIQRTQQEDSAVYLCASSGIMNTEAFFGQGTRLTVV.

The CDR3, as DNA: TGTGCCAGCAGAACCCGAACGACGGCAAACTATGGCTACACCTTC. It is translated as CASRTRTTANYGYTF. The chain employs TRBV6-1 and TRBJ1-2, with no clear D. The germline gives CDR1 MNHNS, CDR2 SASEGT. Trimming took 6 bases from V and 2 from J, leaving 16 bases between them. The CDR3 sequence is 15 residues long.

CDR3 bases: TGTGCCAGTAGTATAGGGGTCCTTAATGAGCAGTTCTTC. Translated: CASSIGVLNEQFF. The chain is built from TRBV19 and TRBJ2-1; D uncertain. The CDR3 covers 13 residues. Germline loops: CDR1 LNHDA, CDR2 SQIVND (reference sequence). V lost 1 base, J lost 7 bases, and 8 bases lay in between.

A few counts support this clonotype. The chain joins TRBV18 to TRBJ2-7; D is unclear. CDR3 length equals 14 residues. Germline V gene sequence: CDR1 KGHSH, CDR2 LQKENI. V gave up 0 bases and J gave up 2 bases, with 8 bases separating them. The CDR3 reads CASSPPFLPYEQYF. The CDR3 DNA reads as TGTGCCAGCTCACCACCTTTTCTCCCCTACGAGCAGTACTTC.

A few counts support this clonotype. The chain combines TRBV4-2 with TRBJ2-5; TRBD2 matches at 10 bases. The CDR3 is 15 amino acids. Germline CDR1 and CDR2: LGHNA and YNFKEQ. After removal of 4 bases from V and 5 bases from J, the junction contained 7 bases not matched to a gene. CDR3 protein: CASSPGTSDSETQYF. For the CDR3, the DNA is TGTGCCAGCAGCCCCGGGACTAGCGATAGCGAGACCCAGTACTTC.

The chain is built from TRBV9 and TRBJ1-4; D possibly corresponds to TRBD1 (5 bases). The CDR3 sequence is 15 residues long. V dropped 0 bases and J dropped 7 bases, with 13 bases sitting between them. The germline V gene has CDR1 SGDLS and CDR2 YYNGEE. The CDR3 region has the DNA TGTGCCAGCAGCGTAGCTCCAGGGAGTGGTGAAAAACTGTTTTTT. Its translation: CASSVAPGSGEKLFF.

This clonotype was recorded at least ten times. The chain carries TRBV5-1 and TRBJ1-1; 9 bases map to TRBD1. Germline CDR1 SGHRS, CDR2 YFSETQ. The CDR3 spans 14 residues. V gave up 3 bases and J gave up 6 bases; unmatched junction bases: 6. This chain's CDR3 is CASSSTGGAAEAFF. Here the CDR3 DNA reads TGCGCCAGCAGCTCTACAGGGGGCGCGGCTGAAGCTTTCTTT.

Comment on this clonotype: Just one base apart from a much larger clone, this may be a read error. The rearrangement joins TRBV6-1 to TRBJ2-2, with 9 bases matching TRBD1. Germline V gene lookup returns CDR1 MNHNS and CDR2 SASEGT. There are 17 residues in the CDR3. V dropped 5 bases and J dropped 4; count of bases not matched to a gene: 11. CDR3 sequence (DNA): TGTGCCAGCAGTAAAGAGGGGACAGGGTGCGGCACCGGGGAGCTGTTTTTT. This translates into CASSKEGTGCGTGELFF.

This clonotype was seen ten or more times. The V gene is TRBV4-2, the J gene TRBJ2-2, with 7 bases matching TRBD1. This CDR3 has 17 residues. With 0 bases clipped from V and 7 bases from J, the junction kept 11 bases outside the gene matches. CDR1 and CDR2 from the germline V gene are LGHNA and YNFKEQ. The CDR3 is CASSQELLGQIGGELFF. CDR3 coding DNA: TGTGCCAGCAGCCAAGAATTACTGGGACAGATCGGCGGGGAGCTGTTTTTT.

CDR3 amino acids: CASTRQGGEQYF. CDR3 sequence (DNA): TGTGCCAGCACCCGACAGGGAGGGGAGCAGTACTTC. The chain has TRBV3-1 and TRBJ2-7; either TRBD1 or TRBD2 may fit D (7 bases each). Germline values: CDR1 LGHDT, CDR2 YNNKEL (reference sequence). There are 12 residues in the CDR3. V was trimmed by 7 bases and J by 7 bases, leaving 14 bases between them.

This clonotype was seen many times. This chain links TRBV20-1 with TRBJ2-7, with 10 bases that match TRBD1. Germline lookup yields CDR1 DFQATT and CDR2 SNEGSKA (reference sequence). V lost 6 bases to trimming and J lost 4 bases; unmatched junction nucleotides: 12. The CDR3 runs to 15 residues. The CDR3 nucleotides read TGCAGTGCCAGGGCGACAGGGGGCTCCCTATACGAGCAGTACTTC. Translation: CSARATGGSLYEQYF.

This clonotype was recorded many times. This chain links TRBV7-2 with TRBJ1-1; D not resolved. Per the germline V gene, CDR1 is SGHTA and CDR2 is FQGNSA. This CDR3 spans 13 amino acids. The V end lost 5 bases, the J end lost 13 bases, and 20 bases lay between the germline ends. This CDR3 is CASSPGVGTVGFF. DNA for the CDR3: TGTGCCAGCAGCCCAGGTGTAGGAACGGTCGGTTTCTTT.